This T cell receptor beta chain was retrieved from a study of regulatory T cells in long-lasting Graves disease. On the study more broadly: Graves' cases, newly diagnosed, had used antithyroid drugs under 3 months.

V lost 3 bases, J lost 7 bases, and 16 bases lay in between. CDR3 size: 15 residues. Germline-derived CDR1 and CDR2 are LNHDA and SQIVND (reference sequence). The time point: newly diagnosed GD, antithyroid drugs for less than 3 months. There was RNA extracted from PBMCs, and the TCR library was made from it. The EDTA tubes were filled with about 9 milliliters of drawn peripheral blood. CDR3 regions were amplified by Arm-PCR using iRepertoire HTBI primers to build TCR beta libraries. Per the study methods: The study identified roughly 59 TRBV and some 13 TRBJ segments across samples. TCRdb independently ran MiXCR on the multiplex PCR reads; one entry per CDR3 protein. None of the V and J calls come from the authors' own analysis; TCRdb made them. Of over 450,000 distinct CDR3 sequences listed, 9.5% to 15% were seen once; the top ten hold roughly 9.3%. This same sample was also taken into another study, of T cells in Graves' hyperthyroidism and ophthalmopathy. According to that study: The study defined stable Graves' hyperthyroidism as no ophthalmopathy progression within 18 months.

The rearrangement uses TRBV19 and TRBJ2-1; possibly TRBD1 for D (6 bases). The specimen was peripheral blood mononuclear cells (PBMCs), collected at new diagnosis, from a patient treated with antithyroid drugs. The receptor's source is a woman in her 30s with Graves disease. CDR3 sequence reads: CASSIFPGASNEQFF. Written as DNA, the CDR3 is TGTGCCAGTAGTATTTTCCCAGGGGCCTCAAATGAGCAGTTCTTC. Using reference TRBV19 and TRBJ2-1 for the parts outside the CDR3, the full variable domain is DGGITQSPKYLFRKEGQNVTLSCEQNLNHDAMYWYRQDPGQGLRLIYYSQIVNDFQKGDIAEGYSVSREKKESFPLTVTSAQKNPTAFYLCASSIFPGASNEQFFGPGTRLTVL.